This section outlines one T cell receptor (beta chain) sequence together with its context. This clonotype was detected ten times or more. It lacks a known antigen. No much larger clone exists at a distance of one base, and base qualities are not known. Library preparation was by PCR. Instrument used: Illumina HiSeq 2000. TCRdb applied fastp at Q25 and MiXCR to the public reads, then kept only in-frame beta chains. For every CDR3 protein sequence, its rows merge into one entry that carries the most common genes and DNA. The table for this sample lists around 91,000 distinct CDR3 sequences; around 53% of them were counted only once. The leading ten clones occupy roughly an eighth of the sample. The entry originates in a study of CDR3 diversity in severe acne (dated 2019 in TCRdb). At the junction V is shortened by 6 bases and J by 7 bases, with 13 bases in between. Taken from the germline V gene, the CDR1 and CDR2 loops are MNHEY and SVGAGI. From the cysteine up to the phenylalanine, the CDR3 has a length of 13 residues. Only CDR3 DNA is held: 39 bases, read in frame from base 1.

The sequenced material came from blood. In this chain, TRBV6-5 is recombined with TRBJ1-5; no D gene can be assigned with confidence. This TCR was recovered from a male donor in good health, without acne. The nucleotides read TGTGCCAGCAGCCGCACCCGTGGACAGCCCCAGCATTTT. Its translation is CASSRTRGQPQHF.